The subject of this entry is one T cell receptor beta chain. This specimen belongs to a study of blood T cell repertoires in COVID-19. Study-wide background: Italy, Spain and the United States were the sources of the convalescent and acute COVID-19 samples.

Only in-frame clones appear in the TCRdb table, and some are missing; sequencing was by immunoSEQ multiplex PCR. The table lists roughly 250,000 clones, 70% to 90% of them singletons, with 0.65% to 0.95% in the top ten. V gave up 9 bases and J gave up 5 bases, with 17 bases separating them. This CDR3 region has 14 residues. CDR1 and CDR2 (germline): SGHTS, YDEGEE. The TCR sequence derives from a woman aged 25 to 39 with acute or convalescent COVID-19. The chain uses TRBV5-8 and TRBJ2-2; possibly TRBD2 for D (6 bases). The sample taken for sequencing was peripheral blood. Here the CDR3 DNA reads TGTGCCATTTCTCCGGGGGTATGGACCGGGGAGCTGTTTTTT. Encoded protein: CAISPGVWTGELFF.